These 30 T cell receptor beta chains were all obtained from the same sample, sequenced in a study of T cell repertoires in cytomegalovirus infection. A single record per CDR3 protein comes from TCRdb applying MiXCR to the reads. The sample holds roughly 280,000 distinct CDR3 sequences, roughly 15% seen once. Sequencing input: PBMCs. The receptor set was obtained from a human donor in good health (CMV status not recorded). Some clones in this sample may be carry-over from other donors' samples.

The DNA for the CDR3 is TGTGCCATCAAGGGTAGGGAAGAGACCCAGTACTTC. It specifies CAIKGREETQYF. The rearrangement joins TRBV10-3 to TRBJ2-5; no clear D gene. CDR3 length: 12 residues. Trimming removed 7 bases from V and 3 bases from J, with 9 bases in between. The V gene's germline CDR1 is ENHRY and CDR2 SYGVKD.

This clonotype came up many times. The chain is built from TRBV12-5 and TRBJ2-5; no clear D gene. Germline V gives CDR1 LGHNT, CDR2 FRNRAP. V lost 1 base, J lost 4 bases, and 1 base lay in between. CDR3 length: 11 residues. CDR3 nucleotide sequence: TGTGCTAGTGGTTTGGGAGAGACCCAGTACTTC. Translation: CASGLGETQYF. The entire variable domain, with the rest obtained from reference TRBV12-5 and TRBJ2-5, is as follows: DARVTQTPRHKVTEMGQEVTMRCQPILGHNTVFWYRQTMMQGLELLAYFRNRAPLDDSGMPKDRFSAEMPDATLATLKIQPSEPRDSAVYFCASGLGETQYFGPGTRLLVL.

This clonotype showed up just a few times. This sequence joins TRBV12-3 or TRBV12-4 and TRBJ2-5, with TRBD2 as a possible D gene (5 bases). CDR3 length: 12 amino acids. Trimming took off 6 bases at V and 2 bases at J, with 7 bases between the two ends. The CDR3, as DNA: TGTGCCAGCAGCAGACTACAAGAGACCCAGTACTTC. It codes for CASSRLQETQYF.

This clonotype was counted ten times or more. The chain recombines TRBV7-2 with TRBJ2-5; maybe TRBD1 (5 bases). Per the germline V gene, CDR1 is SGHTA and CDR2 is FQGNSA. The V and J ends lost 5 bases and 7 bases respectively, with 20 bases between them. The CDR3 spans 15 residues. CDR3: CASSNPGFKSGTQYF. In DNA, the CDR3 is TGTGCCAGCAGCAATCCAGGGTTCAAGAGTGGGACCCAGTACTTC. The entire variable domain, with the rest obtained from reference TRBV7-2 and TRBJ2-5, is as follows: GAGVSQSPSNKVTEKGKDVELRCDPISGHTALYWYRQSLGQGLEFLIYFQGNSAPDKSGLPSDRFSAERTGGSVSTLTIQRTQQEDSAVYLCASSNPGFKSGTQYFGPGTRLLVL.

In its sample, this clonotype was seen a few times. This rearrangement joins TRBV7-6 to TRBJ2-3; TRBD2 matches 7 bases. The V segment lost 0 bases and the J segment 2 bases; nucleotides outside the gene matches: 8. Germline V gives CDR1 SGHVS, CDR2 FNYEAQ. The CDR3 consists of 17 residues. As DNA, the CDR3 is TGTGCCAGCAGCTTAGCGCCAGGGAGGGGAGTCACAGATACGCAGTATTTT. Amino acids: CASSLAPGRGVTDTQYF.

This clonotype occurred a few times. The chain carries TRBV20-1 and TRBJ1-2, with TRBD1 matching 7 bases. This CDR3 has 13 residues. The V and J ends lost 1 base and 8 bases, in that order; junction bases with no gene match: 7. CDR1 and CDR2 from the germline V gene are DFQATT and SNEGSKA (reference sequence). CDR3 in amino acids: CSARADRERGYTF. As DNA, the CDR3 is TGCAGTGCTAGAGCAGACAGGGAGCGAGGCTACACCTTC.

The V and J genes are TRBV19 and TRBJ1-6; D remains unclear. The CDR3 length is 13 residues. Germline-derived CDR1 and CDR2 are LNHDA and SQIVND (reference sequence). V lost 9 bases and J 4 bases, leaving 10 bases between the germline ends. The CDR3 DNA follows: TGTGCCAGCGGGCGGCAATATAATTCACCCCTCCACTTT. Its protein is CASGRQYNSPLHF.

This clonotype was detected a few times. The rearrangement uses TRBV28 and TRBJ2-7; no definite D call. Germline-derived CDR1 and CDR2 are MDHEN and SYDVKM. The ends were cut back, 3 bases at V and 7 bases at J, with 10 bases in the middle. CDR3 length equals 12 residues. The CDR3 sequence: CASSFPLMEQYF. CDR3 nucleotide sequence: TGTGCCAGCAGTTTCCCGTTAATGGAGCAGTACTTC.

This clonotype was recorded at least ten times. The V gene is TRBV27, the J gene TRBJ1-2; D might be TRBD1 (6 bases). Trimming removed 5 bases at V and 8 bases at J, with 21 bases between. Germline V gene sequence: CDR1 MNHEY, CDR2 SMNVEV (reference sequence). The CDR3 has 15 residues. CDR3 nucleotide sequence: TGTGCCAGCAGTCCTACAACGGACAGCCTAAGGGGCTACACCTTC. This translates into CASSPTTDSLRGYTF.

This clonotype was seen a handful of times. V gene TRBV12-3 or TRBV12-4 combines with J gene TRBJ1-2, with D perhaps TRBD1 (6 bases). CDR3 length equals 15 residues. V was shortened by 3 bases and J by 4 bases, with 15 bases between the two germline ends. CDR3 protein: CASSFSGAGVYGYTF. The CDR3 coding sequence is TGTGCCAGCAGTTTTTCGGGGGCAGGCGTCTATGGCTACACCTTC.

This clonotype was counted many times. V usage is TRBV11-3 and J usage is TRBJ2-2; 7 bases fit TRBD2. With V trimmed by 4 bases and J by 1 base, 6 bases remained unmatched. CDR1 is SGHNT, CDR2 YENEEA, per germline. There are 16 residues in the CDR3. The CDR3 protein is CASSSIAGKNTGELFF. CDR3 bases: TGTGCCAGCAGCTCTATAGCGGGCAAGAACACCGGGGAGCTGTTTTTT.

This clonotype showed up many times. The rearrangement links TRBV15 to TRBJ2-5, with 9 bases identical to TRBD2. The germline V gene has CDR1 LNHNV and CDR2 YYDKDF (reference sequence). V shed 2 bases, J shed 5 bases, and the junction held 3 bases outside the gene matches. The length of the CDR3 is 14 residues. CDR3 residues: CATSRSGLAETQYF. The CDR3 nucleotides read TGTGCCACCAGCAGATCAGGACTAGCGGAGACCCAGTACTTC.

This clonotype was detected ten times or more. CDR3 nucleotides: TGTGCCAGCAGCTCGGGACTAGCGGGGGTCGGCAATGAGCAGTTCTTC. It specifies CASSSGLAGVGNEQFF. The gene calls are TRBV7-9 and TRBJ2-1; 14 positions agree with TRBD2. V shed 4 bases and J 6 bases; nucleotides not matched to a gene: 5. The V gene's germline CDR1 is SEHNR and CDR2 FQNEAQ (reference sequence). The CDR3 is 16 amino acids.

This clonotype turned up a few times. The genes are TRBV5-1 and TRBJ1-2; unclear D gene. The CDR3 has 14 amino acids. Trimming removed 0 bases from V and 6 bases from J, with 12 bases in between. Germline CDR1 and CDR2: SGHRS and YFSETQ. The CDR3 sequence is CASSLGEQKDGYTF. CDR3 nucleotides: TGCGCCAGCAGCTTGGGGGAACAGAAAGATGGCTACACCTTC.

The chain is built from TRBV5-4 and TRBJ2-5; 9 bases are shared with TRBD2. CDR1 and CDR2 (germline): SGHNT, YYREEE (reference sequence). The V and J ends lost 0 bases and 1 base, in that order; junction bases with no gene match: 4. The CDR3 contains 16 residues. CDR3 sequence reads: CASSLAAGGGQETQYF. CDR3 in DNA: TGTGCCAGCAGCTTGGCCGCGGGGGGGGGCCAAGAGACCCAGTACTTC.

This clonotype was observed many times. The rearrangement joins TRBV11-3 to TRBJ2-5; D possibly corresponds to TRBD1 (5 bases). Germline V CDR1 and CDR2: SGHNT, YENEEA. The CDR3 totals 14 residues. The V gene lost 0 bases and the J gene lost 7 bases, with 12 bases spanning the gap. CDR3 residues: CASSLDNPGATQYF. The CDR3 nucleotides are TGTGCCAGCAGCTTAGATAATCCTGGGGCGACCCAGTACTTC. The whole variable domain, filled in from reference TRBV11-3 and TRBJ2-5, reads EAGVVQSPRYKIIEKKQPVAFWCNPISGHNTLYWYLQNLGQGPELLIRYENEEAVDDSQLPKDRFSAERLKGVDSTLKIQPAELGDSAVYLCASSLDNPGATQYFGPGTRLLVL.

This clonotype showed up many times. The chain joins TRBV28 to TRBJ1-4; 7 bases are shared with TRBD1. The CDR3 loop spans 13 amino acids. The ends lost 6 bases at V and 6 bases at J; junction bases unmatched: 4. Germline V gene lookup returns CDR1 MDHEN and CDR2 SYDVKM. CDR3: CASRYRGYEKLFF. The DNA of the CDR3 is TGTGCCAGCAGGTACAGGGGATATGAAAAACTGTTTTTT.

This clonotype was detected many times. The rearrangement links TRBV7-8 to TRBJ2-5, with 7 bases aligning to TRBD2. The CDR3 length is 16 residues. Per germline, CDR1 SGHVS and CDR2 FQNEAQ. V dropped 5 bases and J dropped 2; count of bases not matched to a gene: 11. Here the CDR3 reads CASSKRGSSGQETQYF. In nucleotides, the CDR3 is TGTGCCAGCAGCAAGAGGGGATCTAGCGGACAAGAGACCCAGTACTTC.

Judged by abundance, this clonotype is medium-sized. The CDR3 nucleotides are TGTGCCAGCAGCTTTGGACAGGGCTACTACAATGAGCAGTTCTTC. It codes for CASSFGQGYYNEQFF. The rearrangement joins TRBV11-1 to TRBJ2-1; TRBD1 agrees at 8 bases. V lost 3 bases, J lost 3 bases, and 4 bases stayed unmatched. This CDR3 contains 15 residues. The germline gives CDR1 SGHAT, CDR2 FQDESV (reference sequence).

This clonotype was counted ten times or more. V usage is TRBV7-8 and J usage is TRBJ1-1; 7 bases agree with TRBD1. Germline CDR1 SGHVS, CDR2 FQNEAQ. Trimming removed 5 bases from V and 6 bases from J; junction bases left unmatched: 6. This CDR3 region has 13 residues. The CDR3 nucleotides are TGTGCCAGCAGCCGGGACAGTGTCGCTGAAGCTTTCTTT. Translation gives CASSRDSVAEAFF.

In its sample, this clonotype was seen many times. The chain joins TRBV7-2 to TRBJ1-3; D unclear. The germline V gene encodes CDR1 SGHTA and CDR2 FQGNSA. This CDR3 is 13 amino acids long. V lost 2 bases to trimming and J lost 4 bases, with 6 bases between them. CDR3 sequence reads: CASSLNQGNTIYF. As DNA, the CDR3 is TGTGCCAGCAGCTTAAATCAGGGAAACACCATATATTTT.

This clonotype was detected ten times or more. This chain links TRBV7-2 with TRBJ2-1, with 13 nucleotides matching TRBD2. With 5 bases clipped from V and 9 bases from J, the junction kept 7 bases outside the gene matches. CDR3 size: 15 residues. Germline CDR1 and CDR2: SGHTA and FQGNSA. CDR3 sequence reads: CASSTGLAGAGEQFF. The CDR3 bases are TGTGCCAGCAGCACAGGACTAGCGGGAGCTGGTGAGCAGTTCTTC.

J is TRBJ1-1 and V is TRBV6-1; the D gene is possibly TRBD1 (5 bases). Germline V CDR1 and CDR2: MNHNS, SASEGT. Deletions cut 6 bases from V and 5 bases from J, with 10 bases between. The CDR3 has 12 amino acids. The CDR3 coding sequence is TGTGCCAGCAGCCCTGGACATACTGAAGCTTTCTTT. As protein: CASSPGHTEAFF.

V usage is TRBV6-1 and J usage is TRBJ1-2; D might be TRBD1 (5 bases). Germline V CDR1 and CDR2: MNHNS, SASEGT. CDR3 length equals 13 residues. V gave up 6 bases and J gave up 8 bases, with 16 bases separating them. CDR3 bases: TGTGCCAGCAGGGAGGGTCCAGGGTACGGCTACACCTTC. This translates into CASREGPGYGYTF.

This clonotype was observed a handful of times. The V gene is TRBV29-1, the J gene TRBJ1-1; no definite D call. Germline CDR1 is SQVTM and CDR2 is ANQGSEA. Trimming stripped 5 bases from V and 9 bases from J, with 4 bases between. The CDR3 is made up of 8 amino acids. CDR3 nucleotide sequence: TGCAGCGTTCTCCAAGCTTTCTTT. It codes for CSVLQAFF.

This clonotype occurred many times. V usage is TRBV7-6 and J usage is TRBJ2-2; 9 positions match TRBD1. The ends lost 2 bases at V and 5 bases at J; junction bases unmatched: 12. CDR3 size: 18 residues. Germline assignment: CDR1 SGHVS and CDR2 FNYEAQ. This CDR3 is CASSLRGPGQGKTGELFF. The CDR3 nucleotides are TGTGCCAGCAGCTTAAGAGGGCCGGGACAGGGAAAAACCGGGGAGCTGTTTTTT.

The chain combines TRBV29-1 with TRBJ1-6, with TRBD1 identical over 9 bases. In germline, CDR1 is SQVTM, CDR2 ANQGSEA. Losses at the gene ends were 7 bases for V and 9 bases for J; bases not matched to a gene: 7. The CDR3 loop spans 13 amino acids. In DNA form, the CDR3 reads TGCAGCGCCCGGGACAGGGAAGGTTCACCCCTCCACTTT. Translation gives CSARDREGSPLHF.

At least ten counts were recorded for this clonotype. The chain has TRBV7-2 and TRBJ1-3, with 7 bases lining up with TRBD1. The germline V gene encodes CDR1 SGHTA and CDR2 FQGNSA. The CDR3 spans 14 residues. V shed 5 bases, J shed 7 bases, and the junction held 8 bases outside the gene matches. The CDR3 loop is CASSRDRVDNTIYF. DNA of the CDR3: TGTGCCAGCAGCCGCGACAGGGTCGACAACACCATATATTTT.

Points on this clonotype: A read error may produce the germline difference seen at one junction end. V and J are TRBV20-1 and TRBJ2-1; possibly TRBD2 for D (5 bases). Germline V gives CDR1 DFQATT, CDR2 SNEGSKA (reference sequence). This CDR3 contains 15 residues. CDR3 sequence: CSAREDVASNQQSVF. The CDR3 DNA sequence: TGCAGTGCTAGAGAAGATGTAGCTAGCAACCAACAGAGTGTCTTC.

This clonotype was picked up many times. This chain links TRBV2 with TRBJ2-3; 14 nucleotides line up with TRBD2. Trimming took 2 bases from V and 6 from J; bases not matched to a gene: 7. The CDR3 has 17 amino acids. The germline gives CDR1 SNHLY, CDR2 FYNNEI. The CDR3 is CASSEPRGLAGVDTQYF. CDR3 coding DNA: TGTGCCAGCAGTGAACCACGGGGACTAGCGGGAGTGGATACGCAGTATTTT.